This entry lists 12 T cell receptor beta chains sequenced from one sample in a study of vaccination and CD4 T cells after COVID-19. One entry per CDR3 protein, called by TCRdb with MiXCR from the PCR reads. The table includes roughly 20,000 distinct CDR3 sequences, 60% detected once. Sample: CD4+ T cells from blood, taken after SARS-CoV-2 vaccination. These receptors were obtained from a human donor who had recovered from COVID-19.

The chain employs TRBV10-3 and TRBJ2-1, with D possibly matching TRBD2 (6 bases). Germline CDR1 and CDR2: ENHRY and SYGVKD. V lost 4 bases and J 8 bases, leaving 12 bases between the germline ends. This CDR3 has 13 amino acids. As DNA, the CDR3 is TGTGCCATCAGTGTCGGGGGTTTCGATGAGCAGTTCTTC. Encoded protein: CAISVGGFDEQFF.

This chain connects TRBV6-1 to TRBJ1-1; weak D call: TRBD1 (5 bases). CDR3 length: 13 amino acids. V was shortened by 6 bases and J by 5 bases, with 13 bases between the two germline ends. Germline CDR1 MNHNS, CDR2 SASEGT. This chain's CDR3 is CASSSGDRTEAFF. For the CDR3, the DNA is TGTGCCAGCAGCTCCGGGGACCGGACTGAAGCTTTCTTT.

The count of this clonotype is one. The chain uses TRBV6-2 or TRBV6-3 and TRBJ2-2, with D possibly TRBD1 on 5 matching bases. Germline V gene data show CDR1 as MNHEY and CDR2 as SVGEGT. The V and J ends lost 6 bases and 4 bases respectively, with 15 bases between them. The length of the CDR3 is 15 residues. The DNA of the CDR3 is TGTGCCAGCAGCTCGCACAGGTGGGGCACCGGGGAGCTGTTTTTT. It encodes CASSSHRWGTGELFF.

This rearrangement joins TRBV19 to TRBJ1-2; D is unclear. The CDR3 is 14 residues long. V lost 6 bases and J lost 3, with 14 bases in between. Germline CDR1 and CDR2: LNHDA and SQIVND (reference sequence). CDR3 bases: TGTGCCAGTAGCACCAGTAGGTTGCACTATGGCTACACCTTC. This codes for CASSTSRLHYGYTF.

This sequence joins TRBV7-3 and TRBJ2-7; D remains unclear. Germline CDR1 is SGHTA and CDR2 is FQGTGA. The CDR3 runs 13 residues. V lost 4 bases and J lost 7, with 14 bases in between. Here the CDR3 reads CASSSSTGEEQYF. The CDR3 DNA follows: TGTGCCAGCAGCTCCTCGACGGGCGAGGAGCAGTACTTC.

The V call is TRBV19, the J call TRBJ1-3; D gene ambiguous. In germline, CDR1 is LNHDA, CDR2 SQIVND (reference sequence). Trimming stripped 6 bases from V and 4 bases from J, with 13 bases between. The CDR3 consists of 14 residues. Written as DNA, the CDR3 is TGTGCCAGTAGCAGCGGCACAGACGGAAACACCATATATTTT. This encodes CASSSGTDGNTIYF.

The chain has TRBV12-5 and TRBJ1-5, with a possible D match to TRBD1 (6 bases). V was trimmed by 0 bases and J by 4 bases, leaving 13 bases between them. The CDR3 is 16 residues long. In germline, CDR1 is LGHNT, CDR2 FRNRAP. Here the CDR3 DNA reads TGTGCTAGTGGTTTGGTAATGTGGGGGGCGAATCAGCCCCAGCATTTT. Its protein product is CASGLVMWGANQPQHF.

This clonotype was counted a few times. The rearrangement joins TRBV6-1 to TRBJ2-5, with 11 bases identical to TRBD1. CDR3 length equals 16 residues. V trimming: 10 bases; J trimming: 1 base; junction bases outside the gene matches: 11. Germline loops: CDR1 MNHNS, CDR2 SASEGT. The CDR3 protein is CATSGRDRGSQETQYF. For the CDR3, the DNA is TGTGCCACCTCGGGGAGGGACAGGGGGTCCCAAGAGACCCAGTACTTC.

The chain employs TRBV19 and TRBJ1-5, with a tentative D call TRBD1 (5 bases). CDR1 and CDR2 (germline): LNHDA, SQIVND (reference sequence). V dropped 7 bases and J dropped 5 bases, with 18 bases sitting between them. This CDR3 has 15 residues. CDR3 in amino acids: CASKPRDSRDQPQHF. For the CDR3, the DNA is TGTGCCAGTAAACCCCGGGACTCAAGGGATCAGCCCCAGCATTTT.

The J gene is TRBJ2-1, the V gene TRBV10-1; D unclear. The CDR3 loop spans 13 amino acids. The germline V gene encodes CDR1 WNHNN and CDR2 SYGVQD (reference sequence). V shed 3 bases and J shed 4 bases, with 7 bases lying between them. The CDR3 region is CASSDPGYNEQFF. CDR3 bases: TGCGCCAGCAGTGACCCGGGTTACAATGAGCAGTTCTTC.

V gene TRBV20-1 combines with J gene TRBJ2-5, with D maybe TRBD2 (5 bases). The CDR3 is 12 residues long. Trimming pared 4 bases from V and 5 bases from J, leaving 11 bases between. In germline, CDR1 is DFQATT, CDR2 SNEGSKA (reference sequence). CDR3 protein: CSANPTGETQYF. The CDR3 bases are TGCAGTGCTAACCCGACGGGGGAGACCCAGTACTTC.

CDR3 residues: CASSQRDETQYF. The DNA of the CDR3 is TGTGCCAGCAGCCAGAGGGACGAGACCCAGTACTTC. This rearrangement joins TRBV28 to TRBJ2-5, with D perhaps TRBD1 or TRBD2 (5 bases each). Germline V CDR1 and CDR2: MDHEN, SYDVKM. This CDR3 contains 12 residues. The V and J ends lost 6 bases and 5 bases respectively, with 10 bases between them.